A selection of T cell receptor beta chains follows, all from one sample in a study of cytomegalovirus exposure and HLA in healthy donors. Libraries were prepared by immunoSEQ multiplex PCR; TCRdb keeps only in-frame clonotypes and omits some of them. This sample carries approximately 240,000 clones, approximately 82% of them seen once, and the ten largest clones take 0.58%. The specimen sequenced was PBMCs. Receptor source: a woman in her 40s in good health and CMV-seronegative. Both conserved end residues are part of each CDR3. The D gene is left open where the match is weak. Rows give clone size only sometimes, using once, few, many, or a class for an expanded clone.

TRBV7-2	TRBJ1-1	.	.	CASRLDRNTEAFF	TGTGCCAGCCGCCTGGACAGGAACACTGAAGCTTTCTTT
TRBV6-6	TRBJ2-7	TRBD1	.	CASSGPGQGYEQYF	TGTGCCAGCAGTGGTCCGGGACAGGGTTACGAGCAGTACTTC
TRBV5-1	TRBJ2-7	.	.	CASRLDRTAPYEQYF	TGCGCCAGCAGGCTAGACAGGACCGCGCCCTACGAGCAGTACTTC
TRBV5-6	TRBJ2-7	.	few	CASSSTGVYEQYF	TGTGCCAGCAGCTCGACAGGAGTTTACGAGCAGTACTTC
TRBV6-1	TRBJ1-1	.	few	CASRRLTAENTEAFF	TGTGCCAGCAGGCGATTGACAGCCGAAAACACTGAAGCTTTCTTT
TRBV7-6	TRBJ2-7	.	few	CASSLAASSYEQYF	TGTGCCAGCAGCTTAGCGGCCAGCTCCTACGAGCAGTACTTC
TRBV7-2	TRBJ2-4	.	.	CASSLARGQGLRSDIQYF	TGTGCCAGCAGCTTAGCGAGAGGGCAGGGGCTACGGTCCGACATTCAGTACTTC
TRBV6-1	TRBJ1-4	.	.	CASSEAFDGEKLFF	TGTGCCAGCAGTGAAGCATTCGACGGGGAAAAACTGTTTTTT
TRBV6-1	TRBJ2-7	TRBD1	.	CASTTTGLPYEQYF	TGTGCCAGCACGACGACAGGGTTGCCCTACGAGCAGTACTTC
TRBV7-9	TRBJ2-6	TRBD1	.	CASSLTGLGANVLTF	TGTGCCAGCAGCTTGACAGGGTTAGGGGCCAACGTCCTGACTTTC
TRBV28	TRBJ1-5	.	.	CASGPLNQPQHF	TGTGCCAGCGGCCCCCTCAATCAGCCCCAGCATTTT
TRBV2	TRBJ2-3	.	.	CASPGEVLTDTQYF	TGTGCCAGCCCGGGGGAGGTCTTAACAGATACGCAGTATTTT
TRBV9	TRBJ1-2	.	.	CASSVVERGTSYTF	TGTGCCAGCAGCGTAGTTGAGAGGGGGACCAGCTACACCTTC
TRBV2	TRBJ1-2	.	.	CASSPNPYGYTF	TGTGCCAGCAGTCCCAATCCCTATGGCTACACCTTC
TRBV7-2	TRBJ1-4	.	.	CASSLYVGQGNEKLFF	TGTGCCAGCAGCTTATATGTTGGGCAGGGGAATGAAAAACTGTTTTTT
TRBV7-2	TRBJ1-2	.	.	CASSLRGINYGYTF	TGTGCCAGCAGCTTGAGGGGGATTAACTATGGCTACACCTTC
TRBV7-9	TRBJ1-2	.	.	CSSSLIRDGYTF	TGTTCCAGCAGCTTAATTCGTGATGGCTACACCTTC
TRBV6-6	TRBJ1-2	.	.	CASRLISDRGDYGYTF	TGTGCCAGCAGATTAATCTCGGACAGAGGGGACTATGGCTACACCTTC
TRBV27	TRBJ2-7	TRBD2	.	CASSFYQRGVYEQYF	TGTGCCAGCAGTTTTTATCAGCGGGGGGTTTACGAGCAGTACTTC
TRBV11-3	TRBJ1-6	.	.	CASSPVGLNSPLHF	TGTGCCAGCAGCCCCGTTGGGCTCAATTCACCCCTCCACTTT
TRBV28	TRBJ1-2	.	.	CASSFPRRRGYTF	TGTGCCAGCAGTTTTCCGAGGCGTCGAGGCTACACCTTC
TRBV19	TRBJ1-2	TRBD1	once	CASSTTGQGPYGYTF	TGTGCCAGTAGTACTACGGGACAGGGGCCCTATGGCTACACCTTC
TRBV10-3	TRBJ2-1	TRBD1	.	CAIRKTGVGSRNEQFF	TGTGCCATCAGAAAAACAGGGGTTGGATCCCGCAATGAGCAGTTCTTC
TRBV4-2	TRBJ2-5	TRBD2	.	CASSQNQRGAFQTQYF	TGTGCCAGCAGCCAGAATCAGCGGGGCGCCTTCCAGACCCAGTACTTC
TRBV2	TRBJ1-5	.	.	CASSEYSNQPQHF	TGTGCCAGCAGTGAGTATAGCAATCAGCCCCAGCATTTT
TRBV5-1	TRBJ2-5	.	.	CASSLLPGETQYF	TGCGCCAGCAGCTTGCTCCCCGGAGAGACCCAGTACTTC